What follows are 8 T cell receptor beta chains derived from one specimen sequenced in a study of OX40 agonist ivuxolimab in advanced cancers. The data were produced by immunoSEQ multiplex PCR, yet TCRdb's version contains in-frame clones alone and is incomplete. The sample has 90,000 to 95,000 clones; 87% are singletons. This specimen was CD4+ or CD8+ T cells sorted from blood, taken in a trial of the OX40 agonist ivuxolimab. These receptors were obtained from an adult with an advanced solid tumor such as melanoma, head and neck, liver or kidney cancer.

The chain uses TRBV6-1 and TRBJ1-2; D not certain. Germline V gives CDR1 MNHNS, CDR2 SASEGT. CDR3 size: 13 residues. V was clipped by 0 bases and J by 3 bases, with 5 bases between them. In DNA form, the CDR3 reads TGTGCCAGCAGTGAAGCCGGGGACTATGGCTACACCTTC. It translates to CASSEAGDYGYTF.

This chain uses TRBV7-9 with TRBJ2-7; tentative D call: TRBD2 (7 bases). Germline V gene lookup returns CDR1 SEHNR and CDR2 FQNEAQ (reference sequence). CDR3 length: 15 residues. The V gene lost 3 bases and the J gene lost 2 bases, with 14 bases spanning the gap. The CDR3 region has the DNA TGTGCCAGCAGCTTGGGAGGGGGACCTGCCTACGAGCAGTACGTC. It is translated as CASSLGGGPAYEQYV.

This chain connects TRBV7-9 to TRBJ2-3; 8 nucleotides line up with TRBD2. CDR1 and CDR2 (germline): SEHNR, FQNEAQ (reference sequence). Trimming took 5 bases from V and 0 from J; bases not matched to a gene: 4. The CDR3 loop spans 15 amino acids. The CDR3 region is CASSIPSGSTDTQYF. CDR3 nucleotide sequence: TGTGCCAGCAGCATCCCTAGCGGGAGCACAGATACGCAGTATTTT.

The chain joins TRBV29-1 to TRBJ1-2; D not certain. Trimming took off 4 bases at V and 2 bases at J, with 8 bases between the two ends. CDR1 is SQVTM, CDR2 ANQGSEA, per germline. The CDR3 length is 12 residues. Here the CDR3 reads CSVGGGNYGYTF. In DNA form, the CDR3 reads TGCAGCGTTGGTGGAGGGAACTATGGCTACACCTTC.

This rearrangement joins TRBV6-1 to TRBJ1-6; D possibly corresponds to TRBD1 (5 bases). The length of the CDR3 is 15 residues. Germline V gives CDR1 MNHNS, CDR2 SASEGT. The V end was cut by 5 bases, the J end by 0 bases, with 8 bases between. Here the CDR3 DNA reads TGTGCCAGCAGTTCAGGGAGCTCCTATAATTCACCCCTCCACTTT. Its protein product is CASSSGSSYNSPLHF.

The genes are TRBV9 and TRBJ2-5, with D possibly being TRBD2 (6 bases). The CDR3 sequence is 18 residues long. Germline V lookup: CDR1 SGDLS, CDR2 YYNGEE. The ends were cut back, 0 bases at V and 1 base at J, with 19 bases in the middle. Here the CDR3 reads CASSVAGVKTGVQETQYF. The CDR3 DNA follows: TGTGCCAGCAGCGTAGCGGGAGTCAAAACTGGGGTCCAAGAGACCCAGTACTTC.

The V gene is TRBV28, the J gene TRBJ1-2, with 8 bases aligning to TRBD1. The CDR3 spans 13 residues. V lost 6 bases, J lost 2 bases, and 2 bases stayed unmatched. The germline gives CDR1 MDHEN, CDR2 SYDVKM. CDR3 in DNA: TGTGCCAGCAGCCGGGACAGGAACTATGGCTACACCTTC. This codes for CASSRDRNYGYTF.

The V and J genes are TRBV4-2 and TRBJ1-3; D call uncertain. With 0 bases removed from V and 4 bases from J, the gap between germline ends came to 10 bases. The germline V gene has CDR1 LGHNA and CDR2 YNFKEQ. The CDR3 is made up of 15 amino acids. Here the CDR3 reads CASSQDGVQGNTIYF. The DNA for the CDR3 is TGTGCCAGCAGCCAAGATGGGGTTCAAGGAAACACCATATATTTT.